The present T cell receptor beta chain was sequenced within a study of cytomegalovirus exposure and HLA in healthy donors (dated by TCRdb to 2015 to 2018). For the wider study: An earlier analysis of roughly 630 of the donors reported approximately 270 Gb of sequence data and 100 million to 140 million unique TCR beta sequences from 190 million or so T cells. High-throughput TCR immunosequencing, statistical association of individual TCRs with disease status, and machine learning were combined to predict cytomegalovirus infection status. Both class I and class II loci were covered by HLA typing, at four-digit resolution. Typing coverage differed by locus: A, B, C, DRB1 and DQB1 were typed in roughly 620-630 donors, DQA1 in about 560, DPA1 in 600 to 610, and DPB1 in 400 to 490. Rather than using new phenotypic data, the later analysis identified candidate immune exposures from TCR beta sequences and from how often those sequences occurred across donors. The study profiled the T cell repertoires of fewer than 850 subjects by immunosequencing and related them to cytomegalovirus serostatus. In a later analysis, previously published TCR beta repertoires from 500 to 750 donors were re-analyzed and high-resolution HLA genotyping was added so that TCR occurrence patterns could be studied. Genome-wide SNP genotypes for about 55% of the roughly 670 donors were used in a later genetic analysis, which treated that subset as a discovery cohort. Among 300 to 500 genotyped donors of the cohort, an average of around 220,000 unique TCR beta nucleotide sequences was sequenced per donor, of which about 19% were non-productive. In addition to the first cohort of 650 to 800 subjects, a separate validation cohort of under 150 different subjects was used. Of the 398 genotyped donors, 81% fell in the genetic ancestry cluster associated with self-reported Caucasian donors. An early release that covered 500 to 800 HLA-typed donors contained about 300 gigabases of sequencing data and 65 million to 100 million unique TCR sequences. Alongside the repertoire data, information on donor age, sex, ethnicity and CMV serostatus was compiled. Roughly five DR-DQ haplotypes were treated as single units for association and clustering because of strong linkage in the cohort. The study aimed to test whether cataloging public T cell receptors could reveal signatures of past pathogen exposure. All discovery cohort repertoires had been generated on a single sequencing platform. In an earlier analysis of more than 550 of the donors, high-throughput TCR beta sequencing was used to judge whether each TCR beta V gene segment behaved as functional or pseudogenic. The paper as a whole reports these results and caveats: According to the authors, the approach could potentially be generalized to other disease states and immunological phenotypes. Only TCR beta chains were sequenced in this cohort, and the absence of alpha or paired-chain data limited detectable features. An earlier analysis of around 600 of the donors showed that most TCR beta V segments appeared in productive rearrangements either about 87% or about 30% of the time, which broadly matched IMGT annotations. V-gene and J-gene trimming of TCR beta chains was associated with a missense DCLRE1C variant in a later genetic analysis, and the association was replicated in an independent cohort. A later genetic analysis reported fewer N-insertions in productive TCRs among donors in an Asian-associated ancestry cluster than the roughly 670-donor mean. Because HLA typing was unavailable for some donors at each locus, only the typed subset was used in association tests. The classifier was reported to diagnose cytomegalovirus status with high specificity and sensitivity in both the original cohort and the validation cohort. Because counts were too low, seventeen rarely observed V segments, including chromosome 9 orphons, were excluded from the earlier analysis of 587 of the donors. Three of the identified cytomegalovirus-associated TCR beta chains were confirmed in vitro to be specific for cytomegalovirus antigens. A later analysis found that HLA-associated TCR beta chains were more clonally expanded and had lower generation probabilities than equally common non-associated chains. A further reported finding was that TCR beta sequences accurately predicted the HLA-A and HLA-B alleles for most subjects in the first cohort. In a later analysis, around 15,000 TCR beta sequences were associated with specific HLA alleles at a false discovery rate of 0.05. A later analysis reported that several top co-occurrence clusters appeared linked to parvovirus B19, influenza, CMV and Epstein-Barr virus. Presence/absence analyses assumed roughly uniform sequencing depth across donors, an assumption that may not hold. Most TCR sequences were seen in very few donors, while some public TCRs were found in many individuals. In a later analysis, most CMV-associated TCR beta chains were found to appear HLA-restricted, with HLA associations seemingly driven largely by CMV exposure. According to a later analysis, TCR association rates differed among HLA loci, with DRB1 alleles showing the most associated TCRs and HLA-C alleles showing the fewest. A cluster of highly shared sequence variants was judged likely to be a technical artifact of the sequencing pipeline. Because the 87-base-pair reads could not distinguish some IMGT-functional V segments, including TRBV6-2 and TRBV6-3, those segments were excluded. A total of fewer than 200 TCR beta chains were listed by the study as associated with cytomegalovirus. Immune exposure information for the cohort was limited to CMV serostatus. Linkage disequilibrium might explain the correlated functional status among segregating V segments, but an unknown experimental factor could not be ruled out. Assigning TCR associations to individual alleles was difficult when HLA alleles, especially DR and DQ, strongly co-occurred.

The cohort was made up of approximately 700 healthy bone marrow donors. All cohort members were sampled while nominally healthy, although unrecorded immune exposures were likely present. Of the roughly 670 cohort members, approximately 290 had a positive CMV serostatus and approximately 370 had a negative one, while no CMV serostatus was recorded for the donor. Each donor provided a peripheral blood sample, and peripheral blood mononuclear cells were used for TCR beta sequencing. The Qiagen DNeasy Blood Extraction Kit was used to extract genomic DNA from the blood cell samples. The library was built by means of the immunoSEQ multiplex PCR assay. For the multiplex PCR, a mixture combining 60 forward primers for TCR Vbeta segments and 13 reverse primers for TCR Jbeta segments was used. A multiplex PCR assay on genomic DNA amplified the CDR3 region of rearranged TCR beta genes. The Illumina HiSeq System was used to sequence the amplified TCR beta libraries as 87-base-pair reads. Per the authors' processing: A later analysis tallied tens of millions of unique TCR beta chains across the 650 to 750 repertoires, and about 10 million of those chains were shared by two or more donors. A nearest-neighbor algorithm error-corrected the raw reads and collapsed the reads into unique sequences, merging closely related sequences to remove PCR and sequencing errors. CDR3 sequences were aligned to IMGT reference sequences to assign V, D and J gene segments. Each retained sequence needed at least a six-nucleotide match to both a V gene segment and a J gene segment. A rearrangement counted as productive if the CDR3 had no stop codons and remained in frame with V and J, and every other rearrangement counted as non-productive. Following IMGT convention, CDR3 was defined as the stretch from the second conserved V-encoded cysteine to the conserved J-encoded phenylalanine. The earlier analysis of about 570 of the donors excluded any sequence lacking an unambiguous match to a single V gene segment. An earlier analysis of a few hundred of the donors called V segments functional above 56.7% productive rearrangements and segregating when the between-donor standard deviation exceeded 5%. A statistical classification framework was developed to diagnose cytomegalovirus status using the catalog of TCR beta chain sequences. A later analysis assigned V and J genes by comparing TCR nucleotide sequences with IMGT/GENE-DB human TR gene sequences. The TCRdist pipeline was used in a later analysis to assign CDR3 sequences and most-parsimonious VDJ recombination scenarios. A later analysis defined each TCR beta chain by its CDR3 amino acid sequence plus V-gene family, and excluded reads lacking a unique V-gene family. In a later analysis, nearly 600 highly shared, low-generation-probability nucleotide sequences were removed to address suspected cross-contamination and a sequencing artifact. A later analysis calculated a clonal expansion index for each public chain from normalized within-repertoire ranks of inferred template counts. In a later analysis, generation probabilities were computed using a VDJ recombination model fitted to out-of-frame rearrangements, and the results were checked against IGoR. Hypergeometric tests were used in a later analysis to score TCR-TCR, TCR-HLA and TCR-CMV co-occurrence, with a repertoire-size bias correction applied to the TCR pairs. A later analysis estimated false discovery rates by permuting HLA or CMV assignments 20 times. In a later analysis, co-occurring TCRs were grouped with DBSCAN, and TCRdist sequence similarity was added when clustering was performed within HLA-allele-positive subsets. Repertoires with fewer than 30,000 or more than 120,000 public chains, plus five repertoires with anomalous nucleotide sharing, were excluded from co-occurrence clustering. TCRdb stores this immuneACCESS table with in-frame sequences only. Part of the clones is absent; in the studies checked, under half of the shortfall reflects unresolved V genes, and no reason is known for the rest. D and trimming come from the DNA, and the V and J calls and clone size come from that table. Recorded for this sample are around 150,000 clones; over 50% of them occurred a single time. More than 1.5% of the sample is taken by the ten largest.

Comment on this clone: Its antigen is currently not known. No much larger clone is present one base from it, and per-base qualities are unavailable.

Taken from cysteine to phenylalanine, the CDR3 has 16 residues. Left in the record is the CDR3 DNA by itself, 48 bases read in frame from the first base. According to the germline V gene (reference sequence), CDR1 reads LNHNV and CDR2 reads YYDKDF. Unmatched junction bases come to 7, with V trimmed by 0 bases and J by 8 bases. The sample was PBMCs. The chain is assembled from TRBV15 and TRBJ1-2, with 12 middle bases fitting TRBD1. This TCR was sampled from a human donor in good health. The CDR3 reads CATSRDPGQGAVGYTF. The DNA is TGTGCCACCAGCAGAGACCCGGGACAGGGGGCAGTGGGCTACACCTTC. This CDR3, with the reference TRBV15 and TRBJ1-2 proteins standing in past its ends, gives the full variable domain DAMVIQNPRYQVTQFGKPVTLSCSQTLNHNVMYWYQQKSSQAPKLLFHYYDKDFNNEADTPDNFQSRRPNTSFCFLDIRSPGLGDTAMYLCATSRDPGQGAVGYTFGSGTRLTVV.